Described below is a single TCR beta chain sequence and its context. Its antigen is not known. The data were obtained in a study of lymphopenia after photon versus proton radiotherapy. Study-wide results and limits: Better survival with proton therapy was suggested as possible, not demonstrated. After the lymphocyte nadir, photon-treated repertoires showed oligoclonal expansion, especially of CD8+ Temra cells. Larger post-nadir TCR diversity loss correlated inversely with survival in deceased patients. Relative stability marked proton patients; photon patients lost diversity and naive cells.

Sequencing was performed with immunoSEQ multiplex PCR; in TCRdb, only in-frame clones are kept and a portion is missing. The top ten clones hold approximately 7% of a sample with 25,000 to 35,000 clones, roughly 87% of them seen once. CDR1 KGHSH and CDR2 LQKENI come from the germline V gene. This CDR3 comprises 15 residues. J gave up 0 bases and V 3 bases, and 3 bases lay outside the gene matches. The input for sequencing was peripheral blood, taken from a patient treated with proton-based radiotherapy. The chain employs TRBV18 and TRBJ1-2; 8 positions agree with TRBD1. This clonotype was sampled from a woman in her seventies with pancreatic cancer. Some clones in this sample may be carry-over from other donors' samples. DNA of the CDR3: TGTGCCAGCTCACCTGCGGGACAGGCTAACTATGGCTACACCTTC. It translates to CASSPAGQANYGYTF.